These 22 T cell receptor beta chains came from one sample sequenced in a study of response to subunit inactivated influenza vaccine. Via MiXCR, TCRdb re-called the RT-PCR reads, giving one row per CDR3 protein. The profile shows 300,000 to 350,000 distinct CDR3 sequences, over 20% of them singletons. The sequencing used PBMCs from blood, collected around 22 months after vaccination. The receptors were sampled from a man aged 50-75 years who received an inactivated influenza vaccine.

The V call is TRBV12-3 or TRBV12-4, the J call TRBJ2-2; D not certain. The CDR3 covers 14 residues. The V end lost 0 bases, the J end lost 4 bases, and 6 bases lay between the germline ends. CDR3 sequence (DNA): TGTGCCAGCAGTTTAGCAACTCCCACCGGGGAGCTGTTTTTT. Translated, it gives CASSLATPTGELFF.

A remark on this clonotype: A junction end diverges from the germline sequence, so it may reflect a read error. This chain connects TRBV5-1 to TRBJ1-3; D may be TRBD1 (6 bases). This CDR3 is 14 amino acids long. CDR1 and CDR2 from the germline V gene are SGHRS and YFSETQ. The CDR3 here is CSSRLTGTGNTIYF. The CDR3 DNA follows: TGCTCCAGCAGATTAACAGGGACTGGAAACACCATATATTTT.

This rearrangement joins TRBV5-5 to TRBJ2-5, with D tentatively TRBD2 (6 bases). The CDR3 sequence is 14 residues long. The V gene lost 4 bases and the J gene lost 0 bases, with 10 bases spanning the gap. Germline lookup yields CDR1 SGHKS and CDR2 YYEKEE (reference sequence). The CDR3 loop is CASSAGGHQETQYF. The DNA for the CDR3 is TGTGCCAGCAGCGCCGGGGGTCACCAAGAGACCCAGTACTTC.

The CDR3 protein is CASSPRLLQETQYF. In DNA form, the CDR3 reads TGTGCCAGCAGTCCCAGACTGCTCCAAGAGACCCAGTACTTC. The chain combines TRBV12-3 or TRBV12-4 with TRBJ2-5; D not resolved. This CDR3 contains 14 residues. Trimming took 5 bases from V and 1 from J, leaving 11 bases between them.

The chain joins TRBV5-1 to TRBJ2-6; D is uncertain. The CDR3 has 15 amino acids. The V and J ends lost 0 bases and 1 base respectively, with 5 bases between them. Germline V gives CDR1 SGHRS, CDR2 YFSETQ. The CDR3 DNA is TGCGCCAGCAGCTTGGGGAAGTCTGGGGCCAACGTCCTGACTTTC. As protein: CASSLGKSGANVLTF.

V and J are TRBV6-2 or TRBV6-3 and TRBJ1-1; TRBD1 matches at 7 bases. CDR3 size: 15 residues. The V gene's germline CDR1 is MNHEY and CDR2 SVGEGT. The V and J ends lost 2 bases and 1 base, in that order; junction bases with no gene match: 4. CDR3 DNA: TGTGCCAGCAGTTACGGGAGGGGGCGGAACACTGAAGCTTTCTTT. Its translation is CASSYGRGRNTEAFF.

A few counts support this clonotype. This chain links TRBV5-4 with TRBJ2-1; D gene ambiguous. This CDR3 has 14 amino acids. Germline V CDR1 and CDR2: SGHNT, YYREEE (reference sequence). V lost 7 bases and J lost 5, with 16 bases in between. The CDR3 sequence: CASAMDRLDNEQFF. As DNA, the CDR3 is TGTGCCAGCGCGATGGACCGCCTGGACAATGAGCAGTTCTTC.

In regard to this clonotype: A much larger clone lies one base from this, so it may be a read error. This chain joins TRBV14 and TRBJ2-5; no clear D. This CDR3 has 11 residues. Germline V CDR1 and CDR2: SGHDN, FVKESK. The V and J ends lost 2 bases and 4 bases respectively, with 2 bases between them. The chain's CDR3 is CASSQLETQYF. In DNA, the CDR3 is TGTGCCAGCAGCCAACTAGAGACCCAGTACTTC.

This clonotype has a handful of counts. The rearrangement links TRBV18 to TRBJ1-1; 7 bases are shared with TRBD1. The CDR3 loop spans 15 amino acids. J was trimmed by 4 bases and V by 3 bases; bases with no gene match: 8. Germline-derived CDR1 and CDR2 are KGHSH and LQKENI. CDR3 sequence reads: CASSPRQGGGTEAFF. CDR3 in DNA: TGTGCCAGCTCACCCCGACAGGGTGGAGGCACTGAAGCTTTCTTT.

This clonotype was seen more than once but under ten times. The rearrangement joins TRBV20-1 to TRBJ2-1, with 12 nucleotides matching TRBD2. Trimming at V came to 7 bases and at J to 10 bases, leaving 14 bases not matched to a gene. In germline, CDR1 is DFQATT, CDR2 SNEGSKA (reference sequence). This CDR3 is 15 amino acids long. The DNA of the CDR3 is TGCAGTGGGTCGCGTCGACTAGCGGGAGTCCGCGAGCAGTTCTTC. Its protein product is CSGSRRLAGVREQFF.

The chain is built from TRBV5-1 and TRBJ2-7; TRBD2 might be the D (6 bases). The CDR3 spans 14 residues. With 0 bases removed from V and 4 bases from J, the gap between germline ends came to 11 bases. Germline V lookup: CDR1 SGHRS, CDR2 YFSETQ. The CDR3, as DNA: TGCGCCAGCAGCTTGGAAGGAGGGCAGTACGAGCAGTACTTC. Translating it yields CASSLEGGQYEQYF.

The chain combines TRBV18 with TRBJ2-5; D is possibly TRBD2 (5 bases). This CDR3 is built from 17 residues. Trimming shortened V by 0 bases and J by 5 bases, and 19 bases separated the two germline ends. The V gene's germline CDR1 is KGHSH and CDR2 LQKENI. The CDR3 is CASSPPGYSDDWETQYF. CDR3 sequence (DNA): TGTGCCAGCTCACCACCGGGGTATAGCGACGATTGGGAGACCCAGTACTTC. Complete variable domain (other parts from reference TRBV18 and TRBJ2-5): NAGVMQNPRHLVRRRGQEARLRCSPMKGHSHVYWYRQLPEEGLKFMVYLQKENIIDESGMPKERFSAEFPKEGPSILRIQQVVRGDSAAYFCASSPPGYSDDWETQYFGPGTRLLVL.

This clonotype was seen only a few times. CDR3: CASSYTSGRADEQYF. The CDR3 DNA is TGTGCCAGCAGCTACACTAGCGGGAGGGCCGACGAGCAGTACTTC. This rearrangement joins TRBV7-2 to TRBJ2-7; TRBD2 matches at 13 bases. The CDR3 loop spans 15 amino acids. Germline V lookup: CDR1 SGHTA, CDR2 FQGNSA. V dropped 4 bases and J dropped 5; count of bases not matched to a gene: 5.

This clonotype was seen more than once but under ten times. The chain joins TRBV20-1 to TRBJ1-4; D gene ambiguous. Germline assignment: CDR1 DFQATT and CDR2 SNEGSKA (reference sequence). The CDR3 has 14 residues. Trimming cost V 0 bases and J 7 bases, with 12 bases left between them. The CDR3: CSARDPAAGEKLFF. In DNA, the CDR3 is TGCAGTGCTAGAGATCCGGCAGCCGGTGAAAAACTGTTTTTT.

This clonotype showed up many times. The gene calls are TRBV5-1 and TRBJ1-3; weak D call: TRBD1 (5 bases). V shed 2 bases and J shed 0 bases, with 15 bases lying between them. The CDR3 has 17 amino acids. CDR1 SGHRS and CDR2 YFSETQ come from the germline V gene. The CDR3 DNA sequence: TGCGCCAGCAGCTTACGGGGATTGGACAACTCTGGAAACACCATATATTTT. Translation: CASSLRGLDNSGNTIYF.

CDR3 sequence: CASGSTGGNYGYTF. In DNA form, the CDR3 reads TGTGCCAGCGGAAGCACAGGGGGCAACTATGGCTACACCTTC. This chain uses TRBV5-4 with TRBJ1-2; TRBD1 matches at 9 bases. Germline V gene lookup returns CDR1 SGHNT and CDR2 YYREEE (reference sequence). This CDR3 region has 14 residues. Trimming took 7 bases from V and 2 from J; bases not matched to a gene: 6.

The table lists this clonotype with a few counts. The chain uses TRBV27 and TRBJ2-1; 14 nucleotides agree with TRBD2. Per the germline V gene, CDR1 is MNHEY and CDR2 is SMNVEV (reference sequence). V lost 5 bases, J lost 5 bases, and 8 bases stayed unmatched. The CDR3 runs 17 residues. The CDR3 DNA reads TGTGCCAGCAGTCCACGACTAGCGGGAGGGGAAAACAATGAGCAGTTCTTC. Its protein is CASSPRLAGGENNEQFF.

The chain couples TRBV29-1 to TRBJ2-7, with no clear D. Germline loops: CDR1 SQVTM, CDR2 ANQGSEA. CDR3 size: 11 residues. The germline V and J ends were trimmed by 5 bases and 3 bases, with 8 bases remaining between them. The chain's CDR3 is CSVISLYEQYF. The DNA of the CDR3 is TGCAGCGTTATCAGTCTCTACGAGCAGTACTTC.

This clonotype was counted between two and nine times. The chain combines TRBV20-1 with TRBJ1-1; TRBD1 might be the D (6 bases). Germline V gene lookup returns CDR1 DFQATT and CDR2 SNEGSKA (reference sequence). The CDR3 runs to 14 residues. V lost 0 bases to trimming and J lost 5 bases, with 13 bases between them. CDR3 region: CSARDQGRGTEAFF. CDR3 sequence (DNA): TGCAGTGCTAGAGATCAGGGGAGGGGAACTGAAGCTTTCTTT.

This clonotype was recorded a few times. The chain uses TRBV7-9 and TRBJ1-4; weak D call: TRBD1 (6 bases). Germline-derived CDR1 and CDR2 are SEHNR and FQNEAQ (reference sequence). This CDR3 region has 15 residues. Trimming removed 5 bases from V and 6 bases from J, with 16 bases in between. The CDR3: CASSRTGGLYEKLFF. As DNA, the CDR3 is TGTGCCAGCAGCCGCACCGGGGGGCTTTATGAAAAACTGTTTTTT.

V and J are TRBV6-2 or TRBV6-3 and TRBJ2-1; 10 bases agree with TRBD2. With 9 bases clipped from V and 5 bases from J, the junction kept 13 bases outside the gene matches. The CDR3 loop spans 16 amino acids. Germline V gene lookup returns CDR1 MNHEY and CDR2 SVGEGT. CDR3 in amino acids: CASRGTSVFHHNEQFF. As DNA, the CDR3 is TGTGCCAGTCGTGGGACTAGCGTTTTTCATCACAATGAGCAGTTCTTC.

In this sample, this clonotype turned up a few times. The chain has TRBV28 and TRBJ1-3; D call uncertain. The V gene's germline CDR1 is MDHEN and CDR2 SYDVKM. The CDR3 totals 16 residues. V lost 5 bases and J lost 2, with 16 bases in between. The CDR3 region is CASSPNLFLTGNTIYF. The CDR3, as DNA: TGTGCCAGCAGTCCTAACCTTTTTCTGACTGGAAACACCATATATTTT.